Below, 29 T cell receptor beta chains from the same sample are listed, as sequenced in a study of cytomegalovirus exposure and HLA in healthy donors. Some clones are missing from TCRdb's copy, which holds only in-frame ones; the method was immunoSEQ multiplex PCR. The data hold about 280,000 clones, with over 75% observed a single time. The specimen was PBMCs. These receptors all come from a young woman in good health and CMV-seronegative.

The chain has TRBV15 and TRBJ2-2; D unresolved. The CDR3 contains 14 residues. Between the trimmed V and J ends, which lost 0 bases and 6 bases, there was a span of 8 bases. Germline V gives CDR1 LNHNV, CDR2 YYDKDF (reference sequence). CDR3 sequence (DNA): TGTGCCACCAGCAGAGATACCGGTGCCGGGGAGCTGTTTTTT. As protein: CATSRDTGAGELFF.

This clone was seen only a few times. The rearrangement links TRBV28 to TRBJ1-4, with TRBD1 as a possible D gene (5 bases). CDR3 size: 13 residues. Looked up from germline, CDR1 is MDHEN and CDR2 is SYDVKM. V was clipped by 2 bases and J by 11 bases, with 12 bases between them. The DNA of the CDR3 is TGTGCCAGCAGTTTACCTCAGACAGACAAACTGTTTTTT. As protein: CASSLPQTDKLFF. The variable domain in full, with the rest retrieved from reference TRBV28 and TRBJ1-4, is DVKVTQSSRYLVKRTGEKVFLECVQDMDHENMFWYRQDPGLGLRLIYFSYDVKMKEKGDIPEGYSVSREKKERFSLILESASTNQTSMYLCASSLPQTDKLFFGSGTQLSVL.

This clone turned up a few times. The junction and the germline gene differ at one end; a read error may be behind it. V usage is TRBV18 and J usage is TRBJ2-7; D is undetermined. Germline loops: CDR1 KGHSH, CDR2 LQKENI. This CDR3 spans 13 amino acids. This CDR3 is CASSPESSSEQYF. In nucleotides, the CDR3 is TGTGCCAGCTCACCGGAGTCATCCTCCGAGCAGTACTTC.

The chain joins TRBV28 to TRBJ1-2; TRBD1 aligns across 7 bases. V gave up 5 bases and J gave up 4 bases; unmatched junction bases: 4. This CDR3 is built from 13 residues. From germline, CDR1 is MDHEN and CDR2 SYDVKM. The CDR3 bases are TGTGCCAGCAGTCCGGGACAGCTCTATGGCTACACCTTC. Translating it yields CASSPGQLYGYTF.

The chain carries TRBV27 and TRBJ1-1; unclear D gene. V was cut by 5 bases and J by 3 bases, with 19 bases left in between. CDR1 and CDR2 from the germline V gene are MNHEY and SMNVEV (reference sequence). This CDR3 contains 16 residues. CDR3 amino acids: CASSPWAGRGYTEAFF. The CDR3 DNA reads as TGTGCCAGCAGTCCCTGGGCTGGACGGGGATACACTGAAGCTTTCTTT.

The chain recombines TRBV28 with TRBJ1-2, with a possible D match to TRBD1 (6 bases). This CDR3 contains 15 residues. Germline CDR1 MDHEN, CDR2 SYDVKM. V shed 4 bases and J shed 8 bases, with 20 bases lying between them. The CDR3 sequence: CASSSSWGGRIGYTF. The CDR3 nucleotides read TGTGCCAGCAGTTCCTCGTGGGGGGGGCGGATAGGCTACACCTTC.

The rearrangement uses TRBV5-4 and TRBJ2-4, with TRBD1 identical over 8 bases. This CDR3 is built from 14 residues. Germline CDR1 SGHNT, CDR2 YYREEE (reference sequence). After removal of 0 bases from V and 5 bases from J, the junction contained 1 base not matched to a gene. CDR3 DNA: TGTGCCAGCAGCTTGGCAGGGGGCGAAAACATTCAGTACTTC. This encodes CASSLAGGENIQYF.

The chain employs TRBV19 and TRBJ1-1, with D tentatively TRBD1 (5 bases). V was cut by 6 bases and J by 4 bases, with 12 bases left in between. The CDR3 runs to 13 residues. Looked up from germline, CDR1 is LNHDA and CDR2 is SQIVND (reference sequence). The CDR3 region has the DNA TGTGCCAGTAGCTGGGGCGGGGCCACTGAAGCTTTCTTT. Translated: CASSWGGATEAFF.

This clone was picked up one time. This chain links TRBV11-1 with TRBJ2-1; D might be TRBD2 (6 bases). CDR3 length: 13 amino acids. Trimming pared 7 bases from V and 8 bases from J, leaving 15 bases between. Looked up from germline, CDR1 is SGHAT and CDR2 is FQDESV (reference sequence). CDR3 nucleotides: TGTGCCAGCATGCGGGACGGCATCCATGAGCAGTTCTTC. It specifies CASMRDGIHEQFF.

V and J are TRBV18 and TRBJ2-7; 8 bases agree with TRBD1. The trim removed 5 bases at V and 3 bases at J, leaving 6 bases unmatched. Germline CDR1 KGHSH, CDR2 LQKENI. The CDR3 loop spans 14 amino acids. CDR3 DNA: TGTGCCAGCTCAGCGGGACAGGTTCTCTACGAGCAGTACTTC. Amino acid sequence: CASSAGQVLYEQYF. The variable domain in full, completed from reference TRBV18 and TRBJ2-7, reads NAGVMQNPRHLVRRRGQEARLRCSPMKGHSHVYWYRQLPEEGLKFMVYLQKENIIDESGMPKERFSAEFPKEGPSILRIQQVVRGDSAAYFCASSAGQVLYEQYFGPGTRLTVT.

The V call is TRBV25-1, the J call TRBJ2-5; no clear D. This CDR3 has 13 amino acids. V lost 6 bases and J lost 5, with 13 bases in between. Germline V gene lookup returns CDR1 MGHDK and CDR2 SYGVNS. The CDR3 loop reads CASRPLSEETQYF. As DNA, the CDR3 is TGTGCCAGCAGGCCCTTATCCGAGGAGACCCAGTACTTC.

The V gene is TRBV19, the J gene TRBJ2-1; D possibly corresponds to TRBD2 (5 bases). Looked up from germline, CDR1 is LNHDA and CDR2 is SQIVND (reference sequence). The CDR3 consists of 15 residues. Trimming shortened V by 5 bases and J by 4 bases, and 15 bases separated the two germline ends. Here the CDR3 reads CASSASGSAYNEQFF. In DNA, the CDR3 is TGTGCCAGTAGTGCATCGGGGAGTGCTTACAATGAGCAGTTCTTC.

This clone was seen only once. The rearrangement joins TRBV4-3 to TRBJ2-5; 9 bases agree with TRBD1. This CDR3 region has 16 residues. Germline CDR1 and CDR2: LGHNA and YSLEER. Unmatched junction bases numbered 5, after V lost 3 bases and J lost 0 bases. In DNA, the CDR3 is TGCGCCAGCAGCCAGCAGACAGGGGGACACCAAGAGACCCAGTACTTC. Translated, it gives CASSQQTGGHQETQYF.

J is TRBJ2-7 and V is TRBV5-1; unclear D gene. CDR1 and CDR2 (germline): SGHRS, YFSETQ. Trimming cost V 0 bases and J 0 bases, with 7 bases left between them. The CDR3 spans 14 residues. CDR3: CASSLGLFSYEQYF. The CDR3 nucleotides read TGCGCCAGCAGCTTGGGGCTGTTCTCCTACGAGCAGTACTTC.

This clone was counted once. The chain uses TRBV10-3 and TRBJ2-1; TRBD2 aligns across 14 bases. This CDR3 contains 20 residues. The V gene's germline CDR1 is ENHRY and CDR2 SYGVKD. V was pared by 6 bases and J by 0 bases, with 13 bases of the junction left unmatched. CDR3 region: CAIREQPGLAGEGSYNEQFF. In DNA, the CDR3 is TGTGCCATCAGAGAACAACCGGGACTAGCGGGAGAGGGCTCCTACAATGAGCAGTTCTTC.

This sequence joins TRBV10-3 and TRBJ1-2; 7 nucleotides align to TRBD1. The V segment lost 2 bases and the J segment 4 bases; nucleotides outside the gene matches: 4. CDR3 size: 14 residues. The V gene's germline CDR1 is ENHRY and CDR2 SYGVKD. CDR3 sequence (DNA): TGTGCCATCAGTGAGGGGGGACAGACCTATGGCTACACCTTC. It yields the protein CAISEGGQTYGYTF.

The chain has TRBV27 and TRBJ1-4; D may be TRBD1 (5 bases). V was pared by 3 bases and J by 8 bases, with 13 bases between. CDR3 size: 14 residues. Germline V gives CDR1 MNHEY, CDR2 SMNVEV (reference sequence). CDR3 protein: CASSFGGVGEKLFF. CDR3 DNA sequence: TGTGCCAGCAGTTTCGGAGGGGTAGGCGAAAAACTGTTTTTT.

The J gene is TRBJ2-1, the V gene TRBV5-1, with 14 bases that match TRBD2. V gave up 2 bases and J gave up 8 bases; unmatched junction bases: 3. CDR1 SGHRS and CDR2 YFSETQ come from the germline V gene. CDR3 size: 15 residues. CDR3 DNA sequence: TGCGCCAGCAGCTTCGGGACTAGCGGGAGTTATGAGCAGTTCTTC. It yields the protein CASSFGTSGSYEQFF. Looking up the rest from reference TRBV5-1 and TRBJ2-1 gives the full variable domain: KAGVTQTPRYLIKTRGQQVTLSCSPISGHRSVSWYQQTPGQGLQFLFEYFSETQRNKGNFPGRFSGRQFSNSRSEMNVSTLELGDSALYLCASSFGTSGSYEQFFGPGTRLTVL.

The chain uses TRBV7-9 and TRBJ1-1; no clear D gene. This CDR3 is 12 amino acids long. Germline loops: CDR1 SEHNR, CDR2 FQNEAQ (reference sequence). V lost 5 bases and J 3 bases, leaving 7 bases between the germline ends. The CDR3 sequence: CASSPADTEAFF. The CDR3 region has the DNA TGTGCCAGCAGCCCCGCGGACACTGAAGCTTTCTTT.

The chain combines TRBV7-6 with TRBJ1-1, with TRBD1 matching 9 bases. The CDR3 has 16 amino acids. With V trimmed by 2 bases and J by 6 bases, 10 bases remained unmatched. Germline V gene lookup returns CDR1 SGHVS and CDR2 FNYEAQ. This chain's CDR3 is CASSLLTGGSDSEAFF. CDR3 DNA: TGTGCCAGCAGCTTATTGACAGGGGGTTCGGATTCTGAAGCTTTCTTT.

The V call is TRBV27, the J call TRBJ2-7, with 10 bases aligning to TRBD1. CDR1 MNHEY and CDR2 SMNVEV come from the germline V gene (reference sequence). V lost 1 base to trimming and J lost 4 bases; unmatched junction nucleotides: 4. The length of the CDR3 is 15 residues. The CDR3 coding sequence is TGTGCCAGCAGTTTATACCCGGGACAGGGGTACGAGCAGTACTTC. Translation gives CASSLYPGQGYEQYF.

The V gene is TRBV6-6, the J gene TRBJ1-1; D ambiguous. Germline V gene lookup returns CDR1 MNHNY and CDR2 SVGAGI (reference sequence). The CDR3 loop spans 13 amino acids. V shed 4 bases and J shed 5 bases, with 11 bases lying between them. The CDR3 loop reads CASSFRGGTEAFF. CDR3 DNA: TGTGCCAGCAGTTTTCGAGGAGGTACTGAAGCTTTCTTT.

The chain employs TRBV5-6 and TRBJ2-1, with 13 bases identical to TRBD2. Germline-derived CDR1 and CDR2 are SGHDT and YYEEEE. This CDR3 has 14 amino acids. V lost 0 bases to trimming and J lost 15 bases; unmatched junction nucleotides: 6. CDR3 sequence (DNA): TGTGCCAGCAGCTTGGAGGGACTAGCGGGACCCTCGTTCTTC. Encoded protein: CASSLEGLAGPSFF. Filled out from reference TRBV5-6 and TRBJ2-1, the complete variable domain reads DAGVTQSPTHLIKTRGQQVTLRCSPKSGHDTVSWYQQALGQGPQFIFQYYEEEERQRGNFPDRFSGHQFPNYSSELNVNALLLGDSALYLCASSLEGLAGPSFFGPGTRLTVL.

This clone was counted only a few times. The chain combines TRBV28 with TRBJ1-2, with 7 bases that match TRBD1. The CDR3 is 14 residues long. Germline-derived CDR1 and CDR2 are MDHEN and SYDVKM. With 3 bases clipped from V and 7 bases from J, the junction kept 8 bases outside the gene matches. The CDR3 region is CASSLAEGAGGYTF. The CDR3 nucleotides read TGTGCCAGCAGTTTGGCGGAGGGGGCAGGTGGCTACACCTTC.

The table lists this clone with a count of one. This chain joins TRBV28 and TRBJ1-2; D may be TRBD1 (5 bases). CDR3 length equals 16 residues. V gave up 3 bases and J gave up 4 bases, with 18 bases separating them. Per germline, CDR1 MDHEN and CDR2 SYDVKM. This CDR3 is CASSFRSGKGAYGYTF. The CDR3 coding sequence is TGTGCCAGCAGTTTTCGGTCTGGAAAAGGGGCCTATGGCTACACCTTC.

The genes are TRBV12-2 and TRBJ1-4; TRBD1 reflects the table's D call only, with no check against the DNA. TRBV12-2 is a known pseudogene. The CDR3 covers 15 residues. The CDR3 loop reads CASRLFRTVNEKLFF. Written as DNA, the CDR3 is TGTGCAAGTCGCTTATTCCGGACAGTTAATGAAAAACTGTTTTTT.

This clone has a handful of counts. V is TRBV14 and J is TRBJ2-7, with TRBD2 identical over 8 bases. With V trimmed by 1 base and J by 12 bases, 8 bases remained unmatched. The CDR3 consists of 13 residues. In germline, CDR1 is SGHDN, CDR2 FVKESK. CDR3 residues: CASSQALAGPRYF. In DNA form, the CDR3 reads TGTGCCAGCAGCCAAGCATTAGCGGGGCCCCGGTACTTC. Based on the CDR3 plus reference TRBV14 and TRBJ2-7, the full variable domain is EAGVTQFPSHSVIEKGQTVTLRCDPISGHDNLYWYRRVMGKEIKFLLHFVKESKQDESGMPNNRFLAERTGGTYSTLKVQPAELEDSGVYFCASSQALAGPRYFGPGTRLTVT.

This clone is a singleton in its sample. The chain couples TRBV2 to TRBJ2-2; 7 nucleotides agree with TRBD1. The CDR3 runs 14 residues. Germline V gene sequence: CDR1 SNHLY, CDR2 FYNNEI. Trimming at V came to 4 bases and at J to 6 bases, leaving 5 bases not matched to a gene. The CDR3 DNA reads as TGTGCCAGCAGTGTATCCCAGGGGGCCGGGGAGCTGTTTTTT. Translated, it gives CASSVSQGAGELFF.

The rearrangement joins TRBV7-7 to TRBJ2-3; D is perhaps TRBD1 (7 bases). The CDR3 contains 15 residues. Germline V gene lookup returns CDR1 SSHAT and CDR2 FNYEAQ (reference sequence). The V end lost 5 bases, the J end lost 1 base, and 13 bases lay between the germline ends. CDR3 loop: CASSPGGTGTDTQYF. DNA for the CDR3: TGTGCCAGCAGCCCAGGGGGGACAGGCACAGATACGCAGTATTTT.